What follows describes a single T cell receptor beta chain. Ten or more counts support this clonotype. It has no known antigen specificity. There are no base qualities to consult, and no much larger clone falls within one base. The data derive from a study of T-cell reconstitution after alpha-beta-depleted transplantation in children (TCRdb year 2016). As for the study more broadly: The study quantitatively tracked T-cell immune reconstitution after TCRalphabeta/CD19-depleted allogeneic hematopoietic cell transplantation in children using TCR repertoire profiling.

Per the publication, the treatment or condition label means: allogeneic hematopoietic cell transplantation with graft depleted of TCRalphabeta T cells and CD19 B cells. The children who served as transplant recipients had been given grafts of TCRalphabeta/CD19-depleted allogeneic hematopoietic cells. Libraries were built with PCR. Instrument used: Illumina HiSeq 2500. To normalize quantification of the TCRbeta repertoire, the TCR libraries were built with molecular barcoding that relied on unique molecular identifiers. TCRdb itself trimmed the public reads at Q25 with fastp, ran MiXCR and retained productive beta chains. Rows with a matching CDR3 protein are joined into one entry that keeps the most common DNA and genes. Here the sample has around 580,000 distinct CDR3 sequences; more than 20% occur a single time. Together, the top ten hold approximately 14% of the sample. Results the study describes overall, beyond this receptor: In some patients, high TCRbeta diversity at day 60 was attributed to recipient T cells and intrathymic progenitors that had survived conditioning. Apparently early alphabetaT-cell count recovery about two months after transplant reportedly relied on only several hundred rapidly expanded clones derived from non-depleted graft cells. Over subsequent months, a decline in hyperexpanded clone frequencies was noted, and after one year, T-cell counts and TCRbeta diversity were mostly ascribed to newly produced T cells.

Sequencing used PBMCs, mostly from graft donor cells, obtained 360 days after TCRalphabeta/CD19-depleted stem cell transplant. The sequence was obtained from a boy under two years old who had a stem cell transplant for acute myeloid leukemia, so the T cells may come from the graft donor.

The DNA sequence is given as TGTGCCAGCAGACAACCGGGACTAGCGGTACCCTCTAGCACAGATACGCAGTATTTT. Its coded protein is CASRQPGLAVPSSTDTQYF. In this chain, TRBV28 is recombined with TRBJ2-3, with TRBD2 identical over 11 junction bases. The germline V gene yields MDHEN for CDR1 and SYDVKM for CDR2. After removal of 6 bases from V and 0 bases from J, the junction retains 14 bases not matched to a gene. The CDR3 goes from the cysteine to the phenylalanine over 19 residues. CDR3 DNA is the only sequence kept; it has 57 bases, read in frame from the first base.